These 8 T cell receptor beta chains share one sample of origin, sequenced in a study of T cell repertoires in cytomegalovirus infection (dated by TCRdb to 2018 to 2020). The treatment or condition label for this specimen denotes: in vitro stimulation with specific CMV peptide epitopes to enrich CMV-specific T cells. No cognate antigen is known for these TCRs. Sequencing was carried out with an Illumina HiSeq 1500. The raw public data were reprocessed by TCRdb itself: fastp quality trimming at Q25, MiXCR clonotype calling, in-frame beta chains only. Every CDR3 protein is listed once, alongside the most common genes and DNA of its rows. Recorded for this sample are more than 110,000 distinct CDR3 sequences; over 25% of them occurred a single time. About 50% of the sample rests with the top ten. This specimen consisted of CD8+ T cells from cultured PBMCs, obtained from culture after CMV antigen stimulation. The receptors shown here come from a human donor in good health (CMV status not recorded). Some clones in this sample may be carry-over from other donors' samples.

This chain joins TRBV5-1 and TRBJ2-3; TRBD1 matches 8 bases. The J segment lost 0 bases and the V segment lost 5 bases, leaving 8 bases of the junction unmatched. CDR1 is SGHRS and CDR2 is YFSETQ in the germline V gene. CDR3 length equals 16 residues. The CDR3 nucleotides read TGCGCCAGCAGGCCGCGGGACAGGACTAGCACAGATACGCAGTATTTT. Translation: CASRPRDRTSTDTQYF.

This rearrangement joins TRBV20-1 to TRBJ2-7; 7 bases match TRBD1. Trimming cost V 1 base and J 5 bases; bases outside gene matches: 2. Germline V lookup: CDR1 DFQATT, CDR2 SNEGSKA (reference sequence). The CDR3 is 12 residues long. The CDR3, as DNA: TGCAGTGCTAGAGTAGGGACAGACGAGCAGTACTTC. It translates to CSARVGTDEQYF.

Ten or more counts support this clonotype. The rearrangement links TRBV28 to TRBJ1-1; TRBD1 agrees at 10 bases. V lost 2 bases, J lost 5 bases, and 17 bases stayed unmatched. There are 19 residues in the CDR3. Germline V gives CDR1 MDHEN, CDR2 SYDVKM. CDR3 DNA sequence: TGTGCCAGCAGTTTAGGTATTATCGGGACAGGGGAGTTGGGGACTGAAGCTTTCTTT. It translates to CASSLGIIGTGELGTEAFF.

This clonotype came up a few times. The chain couples TRBV4-1 to TRBJ1-5, with D unresolved. CDR1 and CDR2 (germline): MGHRA, YSYEKL. The CDR3 length is 14 residues. V was trimmed by 3 bases and J by 6 bases, leaving 12 bases between them. This CDR3 reads CASSHSEGSQPQHF. The DNA of the CDR3 is TGCGCCAGCAGCCATTCGGAGGGAAGTCAGCCCCAGCATTTT.

The V gene is TRBV7-6, the J gene TRBJ2-3; D may be TRBD1 (6 bases). The CDR3 is made up of 14 amino acids. Germline V gene data show CDR1 as SGHVS and CDR2 as FNYEAQ. The V gene lost 9 bases and the J gene lost 1 base, with 14 bases spanning the gap. In nucleotides, the CDR3 is TGTGCCAGTCGGGACACCATGGGCACAGATACGCAGTATTTT. Amino acids: CASRDTMGTDTQYF.

The gene calls are TRBV6-5 and TRBJ2-1; no firm D call. CDR1 and CDR2 (germline): MNHEY, SVGAGI. Trimming stripped 4 bases from V and 5 bases from J, with 9 bases between. The CDR3 covers 13 residues. CDR3 nucleotides: TGTGCCAGCAGTTGCAACCGGCACAATGAGCAGTTCTTC. Protein: CASSCNRHNEQFF.

This clonotype has more than one count but fewer than ten. The V and J genes are TRBV7-9 and TRBJ1-1; TRBD1 matches 10 bases. J gave up 4 bases and V 0 bases, and 8 bases lay outside the gene matches. The germline V gene has CDR1 SEHNR and CDR2 FQNEAQ (reference sequence). CDR3 size: 17 residues. The CDR3 DNA reads as TGTGCCAGCAGCTTAGCCCCGGGACAGGGGTGGGGCACTGAAGCTTTCTTT. Translated: CASSLAPGQGWGTEAFF.

The DNA for the CDR3 is TGTGCCAGCAGTGAAAGTTTGTCAGAACAGAGTGGCTATGGCTACACCTTC. The encoded protein is CASSESLSEQSGYGYTF. V gene TRBV2 combines with J gene TRBJ1-2; D is unclear. The CDR3 totals 17 residues. The germline CDR1 and CDR2 sequences are SNHLY and FYNNEI. With 2 bases removed from V and 4 bases from J, the gap between germline ends came to 20 bases.